Listed here is a single T cell receptor beta chain. The antigen is unknown. These data come from a study of cytomegalovirus exposure and HLA in healthy donors. Study-wide findings and caveats: In vitro confirmation showed three CMV-associated chains to be CMV antigen specific. A subsequent analysis found that TCR clusters from the first cohort also tended to co-occur in the 120 or so validation repertoires, with about 94% of cluster scores above 0.

The V gene's germline CDR1 is KGHSH and CDR2 LQKENI. The CDR3 is 18 amino acids. V lost 1 base and J lost 9; bases outside the gene matches: 14. TCRdb's table, derived via immunoSEQ multiplex PCR, lists solely in-frame clones and lacks some. The table includes about 58,000 clones, roughly 90% detected once. J is TRBJ2-1 and V is TRBV18, with TRBD2 matching 11 bases. The sequence was collected from a man between 18 and 35 years old in good health and CMV-seronegative. The sample was PBMCs. Here the CDR3 DNA reads TGTGCCAGCTCACCACGGGAAACTAGCGGGAGTGGGGGAGTTGAGCAGTTCTTC. Protein product: CASSPRETSGSGGVEQFF. Filled out from reference TRBV18 and TRBJ2-1, the complete variable domain reads NAGVMQNPRHLVRRRGQEARLRCSPMKGHSHVYWYRQLPEEGLKFMVYLQKENIIDESGMPKERFSAEFPKEGPSILRIQQVVRGDSAAYFCASSPRETSGSGGVEQFFGPGTRLTVL.